The 4 T cell receptor beta chains presented below share a single source sample, sequenced in a study of cytotoxic CD8 clonotypes in ibrutinib-treated CLL. Data came from immunoSEQ multiplex PCR; TCRdb stores just in-frame clones and leaves some out. The table has about 6,700 clones, 60% to 80% seen once. Here the sequenced sample was PBMCs, taken before ibrutinib treatment. These TCRs come from a human donor with chronic lymphocytic leukemia.

CDR3 region: CALRISRANVLTF. CDR3 sequence (DNA): TGTGCCTTAAGAATCTCGAGGGCCAACGTCCTGACTTTC. The gene calls are TRBV30 and TRBJ2-6; D remains unclear. The V end lost 7 bases, the J end lost 5 bases, and 12 bases lay between the germline ends. CDR3 length: 13 residues. In germline, CDR1 is GTSNPN, CDR2 SVGIG (reference sequence).

The chain uses TRBV5-4 and TRBJ2-3; TRBD2 matches 11 bases. This CDR3 contains 15 residues. In germline, CDR1 is SGHNT, CDR2 YYREEE (reference sequence). V was clipped by 5 bases and J by 6 bases; unmatched bases: 8. The CDR3 DNA follows: TGTGCCAGCAGAACAACTAGCGGGAGACCCGATACGCAGTATTTT. Protein: CASRTTSGRPDTQYF.

This rearrangement joins TRBV10-3 to TRBJ1-4; D is unclear. Germline V CDR1 and CDR2: ENHRY, SYGVKD. Deletions cut 3 bases from V and 5 bases from J, with 10 bases between. This CDR3 region has 14 residues. The chain's CDR3 is CAISELGLNEKLFF. DNA for the CDR3: TGTGCCATCAGTGAACTGGGCCTGAATGAAAAACTGTTTTTT.

This chain connects TRBV7-9 to TRBJ2-6; D remains ambiguous. This CDR3 comprises 15 residues. The germline CDR1 and CDR2 sequences are SEHNR and FQNEAQ (reference sequence). V dropped 6 bases and J dropped 0 bases, with 9 bases sitting between them. CDR3 sequence (DNA): TGTGCCAGCAGATTCGACAACTCTGGGGCCAACGTCCTGACTTTC. This encodes CASRFDNSGANVLTF.